The clone carrying this TCR beta chain was observed a few times. Antigen unknown. The data belong to a study of T cells after yellow fever vaccination. As for the study in general: Those fractions that held only low numbers of cells were prepared using the SMART-Seq v4 Ultra Low Input RNA kit. The study, taken as a whole, reports: Peaking faster, on day 5 versus 15, the secondary response was nonetheless weaker. The bulk population could contribute abundant contaminating clonotypes to FACS-sorted repertoires.

They built TCR cDNA with 5'RACE template switching, a step that put in a universal primer site and UMIs. In TCRdb, the 5' RACE reads were re-called with MiXCR into one record per CDR3 protein. The sample shows under 250,000 distinct CDR3 sequences, 6.9% of them seen only once. The V and J ends lost 2 bases and 8 bases, in that order; junction bases with no gene match: 12. The CDR3 consists of 18 residues. Germline values: CDR1 LGHDT, CDR2 YNNKEL (reference sequence). The clonotype was recovered from a man between 25 and 39 years old who received the YFV17D yellow fever vaccine. The sequenced sample was CD4+ T cells sorted from PBMCs, obtained 15 days after the yellow fever booster vaccination. The rearrangement joins TRBV3-1 to TRBJ2-1; TRBD2 matches 13 bases. The chain's CDR3 is CASSQQSPGTSGKYEQFF. The CDR3 DNA reads as TGTGCCAGCAGCCAACAATCCCCCGGGACTAGCGGGAAATATGAGCAGTTCTTC.